These 11 T cell receptor beta chains were sequenced from one sample in a study of cytomegalovirus exposure and HLA in healthy donors. Vbeta (60) and Jbeta (13) primers were used in the PCR. TCRdb's copy holds only in-frame clones and misses some; the assay was immunoSEQ multiplex PCR. This table has approximately 170,000 clones, about 76% appearing once. Sequencing used PBMCs. The receptor set was obtained from a woman aged 40-49 years in good health and CMV-seropositive.

This clone was detected many times. The rearrangement links TRBV6-1 to TRBJ2-1, with 11 bases fitting TRBD2. Germline-derived CDR1 and CDR2 are MNHNS and SASEGT. Trimming took 1 base from V and 7 from J; bases not matched to a gene: 6. The CDR3 is 16 amino acids. CDR3 in DNA: TGTGCCAGCAGTGAAGAGGGGAGACTAGCGGGGAATGAGCAGTTCTTC. Translation gives CASSEEGRLAGNEQFF.

This sequence joins TRBV19 and TRBJ1-5; TRBD1 matches 8 bases. Germline trimming cut 2 bases from V and 5 bases from J; bases unmatched to any gene: 11. This CDR3 spans 17 amino acids. Germline V CDR1 and CDR2: LNHDA, SQIVND (reference sequence). In DNA, the CDR3 is TGTGCCAGTAGTATAAAACCCCAGGGGGCGTTGGATCAGCCCCAGCATTTT. It is translated as CASSIKPQGALDQPQHF.

The genes are TRBV6-6 and TRBJ2-7, with 9 bases fitting TRBD1. Unmatched junction bases numbered 13, after V lost 6 bases and J lost 7 bases. The V gene's germline CDR1 is MNHNY and CDR2 SVGAGI (reference sequence). The CDR3 spans 15 residues. The CDR3 region has the DNA TGTGCCAGCAGGGACCCGGGACAGGGAGTGGGTGAGCAGTACTTC. Its protein is CASRDPGQGVGEQYF.

V usage is TRBV5-1 and J usage is TRBJ2-5, with a possible D match to TRBD1 (5 bases). This CDR3 comprises 13 residues. Germline-derived CDR1 and CDR2 are SGHRS and YFSETQ. Trimming pared 4 bases from V and 6 bases from J, leaving 13 bases between. The CDR3 DNA reads as TGCGCCAGCAGCATATACCAGGGTCAGACCCAGTACTTC. Its translation is CASSIYQGQTQYF.

The chain combines TRBV5-1 with TRBJ2-2; D might be TRBD2 (6 bases). From germline, CDR1 is SGHRS and CDR2 YFSETQ. The V end was cut by 0 bases, the J end by 0 bases, with 12 bases between. The CDR3 has 17 amino acids. CDR3 protein: CASSLAEGGTNTGELFF. The CDR3 DNA follows: TGCGCCAGCAGCTTGGCCGAGGGAGGTACGAACACCGGGGAGCTGTTTTTT.

The chain links TRBV5-1 to TRBJ2-7, with 7 bases aligning to TRBD2. The germline V gene has CDR1 SGHRS and CDR2 YFSETQ. The CDR3 totals 13 residues. V lost 4 bases and J lost 2; bases outside the gene matches: 3. CDR3 sequence (DNA): TGCGCCAGCAGCGGGGACTACCCCTACGAGCAGTACTTC. Its translation is CASSGDYPYEQYF.

The V gene is TRBV2, the J gene TRBJ2-1; unclear D gene. The CDR3 covers 11 residues. The V gene lost 6 bases and the J gene lost 9 bases, with 9 bases spanning the gap. In germline, CDR1 is SNHLY, CDR2 FYNNEI. CDR3 amino acids: CASRTYTEQFF. The CDR3 DNA reads TGTGCCAGCAGAACCTATACTGAGCAGTTCTTC.

The chain uses TRBV10-2 and TRBJ2-2; 10 positions match TRBD1. Per germline, CDR1 WSHSY and CDR2 SAAADI. The ends lost 4 bases at V and 5 bases at J; junction bases unmatched: 10. CDR3 length: 17 residues. The CDR3 region has the DNA TGCGCCAGCAGTGGGGGACAGGGGTTGGGAACGACCGGGGAGCTGTTTTTT. It specifies CASSGGQGLGTTGELFF.

The chain employs TRBV19 and TRBJ2-7; 7 positions match TRBD2. Germline loops: CDR1 LNHDA, CDR2 SQIVND (reference sequence). The CDR3 contains 13 residues. The J segment lost 5 bases and the V segment lost 3 bases, leaving 4 bases of the junction unmatched. This chain's CDR3 is CASSIRSGDEQYF. The CDR3 nucleotides read TGTGCCAGTAGTATCCGGAGCGGGGACGAGCAGTACTTC.

The chain carries TRBV10-2 and TRBJ1-6; D is undetermined. Trimming removed 3 bases from V and 6 bases from J, with 3 bases in between. In germline, CDR1 is WSHSY, CDR2 SAAADI. The CDR3 covers 12 residues. CDR3 amino acids: CASSDINSPLHF. CDR3 bases: TGCGCCAGCAGTGACATTAATTCACCCCTCCACTTT.

J is TRBJ1-1 and V is TRBV14, with D possibly TRBD1 on 6 matching bases. The CDR3 consists of 15 residues. The V end was cut by 4 bases, the J end by 6 bases, with 18 bases between. CDR1 and CDR2 from the germline V gene are SGHDN and FVKESK. The CDR3 loop reads CASSPHQAGESEAFF. CDR3 nucleotide sequence: TGTGCCAGCAGCCCTCATCAGGCAGGGGAGTCTGAAGCTTTCTTT. The variable domain in full, completed from reference TRBV14 and TRBJ1-1, reads EAGVTQFPSHSVIEKGQTVTLRCDPISGHDNLYWYRRVMGKEIKFLLHFVKESKQDESGMPNNRFLAERTGGTYSTLKVQPAELEDSGVYFCASSPHQAGESEAFFGQGTRLTVV.